The present T cell receptor beta chain was sequenced within a study of CD8 T cells in Susac syndrome. RNA was extracted with the RNeasy kit, and a quantity of about 0.45 to 1 ug was reverse transcribed using random hexamers. The TCR beta CDR3 was amplified by immunoSEQ multiplex PCR across 54 Vbeta, 13 Jbeta. TCRdb independently ran MiXCR on the immunoSEQ multiplex PCR reads; one entry per CDR3 protein. Altogether around 300,000 distinct CDR3 sequences are present, roughly 85% being singletons, with the ten largest covering 0.21%. Study-wide results and limits: A relatively small number of individuals underwent TCR sequencing and HLA analysis.

In regard to this clonotype: Its antigen is currently unknown.

The germline CDR1 and CDR2 sequences are SEHNR and FQNEAQ (reference sequence). The CDR3 has 15 amino acids. V was cut by 4 bases and J by 5 bases, with 15 bases left in between. Relapsing-remitting disease, either stable or active, was present in the multiple sclerosis controls, who were treatment-naive patients. The TEMRA cells underwent FACS enrichment, while the CD8+ and CD4+ T cells underwent negative isolation. The genes are TRBV7-9 and TRBJ2-1, with a weak D call TRBD1 (5 bases). The source material was CD8+ T cells from PBMCs. The receptor was derived from a human donor with multiple sclerosis. The CDR3 here is CASSSSGKLHNEQFF. The DNA of the CDR3 is TGTGCCAGCAGCTCTTCAGGGAAGCTCCACAATGAGCAGTTCTTC. Based on the CDR3 plus reference TRBV7-9 and TRBJ2-1, the full variable domain is DTGVSQNPRHKITKRGQNVTFRCDPISEHNRLYWYRQTLGQGPEFLTYFQNEAQLEKSRLLSDRFSAERPKGSFSTLEIQRTEQGDSAMYLCASSSSGKLHNEQFFGPGTRLTVL.